This entry lists 12 T cell receptor beta chains sequenced from one sample in a study of cytomegalovirus exposure and HLA in healthy donors. Clones were read by immunoSEQ multiplex PCR, and TCRdb kept only the in-frame ones, dropping some. The profile shows over 200,000 clones, more than 75% of them singletons. Material: PBMCs. The source of these receptors is a woman aged 18-29 years in good health and CMV-seropositive.

Notes on this clone: Distinct nucleotide sequences in the sample also encode this CDR3. This chain links TRBV5-1 with TRBJ1-1; no clear D. Per germline, CDR1 SGHRS and CDR2 YFSETQ. Trimming shortened V by 2 bases and J by 1 base, and 9 bases separated the two germline ends. The CDR3 sequence is 14 residues long. CDR3 protein: CASSLEGGNTEAFF. The CDR3 nucleotides are TGCGCCAGCAGCTTAGAGGGAGGGAACACTGAAGCTTTCTTT.

V usage is TRBV6-5 and J usage is TRBJ2-1; perhaps TRBD1 as D (5 bases). Germline V gene lookup returns CDR1 MNHEY and CDR2 SVGAGI. The CDR3 runs 15 residues. V lost 6 bases and J lost 4, with 16 bases in between. DNA of the CDR3: TGTGCCAGCAGCCCAAAGGGGTACGTTTACAATGAGCAGTTCTTC. Translation gives CASSPKGYVYNEQFF.

This clone occurred a few times. The rearrangement joins TRBV5-4 to TRBJ1-2; possible D gene TRBD1, 5 bases. The V and J ends lost 4 bases and 6 bases respectively, with 22 bases between them. The CDR3 length is 16 residues. Germline V gene data show CDR1 as SGHNT and CDR2 as YYREEE (reference sequence). The CDR3 reads CASSRLGGVTRDGYTF. For the CDR3, the DNA is TGTGCCAGCAGCCGACTGGGGGGAGTTACGAGGGATGGCTACACCTTC. The full variable domain, completed using reference TRBV5-4 and TRBJ1-2, is ETGVTQSPTHLIKTRGQQVTLRCSSQSGHNTVSWYQQALGQGPQFIFQYYREEENGRGNFPPRFSGLQFPNYSSELNVNALELDDSALYLCASSRLGGVTRDGYTFGSGTRLTVV.

This chain links TRBV29-1 with TRBJ1-5; D remains unclear. Trimming pared 4 bases from V and 0 bases from J, leaving 10 bases between. CDR1 and CDR2 (germline): SQVTM, ANQGSEA. The CDR3 is made up of 14 amino acids. Written as DNA, the CDR3 is TGCAGCGTTGTTCTGCCAGATAGCAATCAGCCCCAGCATTTT. This translates into CSVVLPDSNQPQHF.

This chain uses TRBV29-1 with TRBJ2-1; D might be TRBD2 (5 bases). The V end lost 2 bases, the J end lost 6 bases, and 11 bases lay between the germline ends. The CDR3 has 13 amino acids. Germline loops: CDR1 SQVTM, CDR2 ANQGSEA. The CDR3: CSVEKDSSNEQFF. For the CDR3, the DNA is TGCAGCGTTGAAAAGGACTCCAGCAATGAGCAGTTCTTC.

The chain employs TRBV27 and TRBJ2-3, with 10 bases lining up with TRBD2. This CDR3 has 15 amino acids. Germline trimming cut 5 bases from V and 4 bases from J; bases unmatched to any gene: 6. Germline CDR1 and CDR2: MNHEY and SMNVEV (reference sequence). CDR3: CASSTLAGVSDTQYF. CDR3 DNA sequence: TGTGCCAGCAGTACCCTAGCGGGAGTTTCAGATACGCAGTATTTT.

V is TRBV11-1 and J is TRBJ2-2; 8 positions match TRBD2. V lost 3 bases, J lost 5 bases, and 11 bases stayed unmatched. The CDR3 loop spans 17 amino acids. The germline V gene has CDR1 SGHAT and CDR2 FQDESV (reference sequence). The CDR3 DNA reads TGTGCCAGCAGCTTCCCCCCTGGGACTAGTAGGACCGGGGAGCTGTTTTTT. Translated: CASSFPPGTSRTGELFF.

The V call is TRBV6-6, the J call TRBJ2-1; tentative D call: TRBD1 (5 bases). The CDR3 has 13 residues. Looked up from germline, CDR1 is MNHNY and CDR2 is SVGAGI (reference sequence). With 6 bases removed from V and 3 bases from J, the gap between germline ends came to 9 bases. The CDR3 nucleotides read TGTGCCAGCAGCTCAGGGTACTACAATGAGCAGTTCTTC. Its protein is CASSSGYYNEQFF.

CDR3 bases: TGTGCCAGCAGCGTAGGGGAGGGACTAGCGGGAGCGCGGTCCTACGAGCAGTACTTC. It translates to CASSVGEGLAGARSYEQYF. The chain uses TRBV9 and TRBJ2-7, with 14 bases that match TRBD2. Germline assignment: CDR1 SGDLS and CDR2 YYNGEE. The CDR3 consists of 19 residues. The J segment lost 1 base and the V segment lost 0 bases, leaving 9 bases of the junction unmatched.

The genes are TRBV18 and TRBJ2-7; a possible D gene is TRBD2 (6 bases). The V end lost 4 bases, the J end lost 5 bases, and 15 bases lay between the germline ends. The germline CDR1 and CDR2 sequences are KGHSH and LQKENI. The CDR3 consists of 14 residues. The CDR3 is CASSRRTSPHEQYF. CDR3 DNA sequence: TGTGCCAGCTCACGACGCACTAGCCCCCACGAGCAGTACTTC.

This clone was counted only a few times. Germline is not matched at one junction end, which may reflect a read error. The gene calls are TRBV7-7 and TRBJ2-3; TRBD1 matches 9 bases. The CDR3 has 14 amino acids. Germline V gene lookup returns CDR1 SSHAT and CDR2 FNYEAQ (reference sequence). The CDR3 region has the DNA TGTGCTAGCAGTTCGGACAGGGGTGAAGATACGCAGTATTTT. It translates to CASSSDRGEDTQYF.

This chain connects TRBV6-5 to TRBJ2-5; D is possibly TRBD1 (5 bases). V lost 5 bases and J 7 bases, leaving 11 bases between the germline ends. The CDR3 length is 12 residues. Germline CDR1 reads MNHEY; CDR2 reads SVGAGI. The CDR3 sequence: CASSAIRGTQYF. The CDR3 DNA is TGTGCCAGCAGTGCAATAAGGGGGACCCAGTACTTC.